The 8 T cell receptor beta chains reported below all come from one sample, sequenced in a study of blood T cell repertoires in COVID-19. Generated by immunoSEQ multiplex PCR, the TCRdb table keeps only in-frame clones and is missing some. The data show fewer than 60,000 clones, with about 90% seen just once and 7% to 9% held by the top ten. Sequenced material: peripheral blood. Receptor source: a man older than 75 with active or convalescent COVID-19.

This chain uses TRBV12-5 with TRBJ2-3, with D perhaps TRBD1 (5 bases). V was pared by 6 bases and J by 6 bases, with 16 bases between. CDR3 length: 14 amino acids. The germline V gene encodes CDR1 LGHNT and CDR2 FRNRAP. CDR3 coding DNA: TGTGCTAGTGGATCAGGGCCCCTCGGGGATACGCAGTATTTT. Amino acids: CASGSGPLGDTQYF.

In nucleotides, the CDR3 is TGCGCCAGCAGTGGTGGAGGGGGGGCCTTCCAAGAGACCCAGTACTTC. Translation: CASSGGGGAFQETQYF. The V call is TRBV10-1, the J call TRBJ2-5, with D perhaps matching TRBD2 (7 bases). V lost 4 bases and J 1 base, leaving 16 bases between the germline ends. Germline V gene sequence: CDR1 WNHNN, CDR2 SYGVQD (reference sequence). The CDR3 covers 16 residues.

The DNA for the CDR3 is TGTGCCATCAGTGTCGGGGAGAACAATCAGCCCCAGCATTTT. Protein: CAISVGENNQPQHF. The rearrangement uses TRBV10-3 and TRBJ1-5, with D uncertain. CDR3 size: 14 residues. The V end was cut by 4 bases, the J end by 3 bases, with 10 bases between. Per germline, CDR1 ENHRY and CDR2 SYGVKD.

The chain employs TRBV7-2 and TRBJ2-7; 7 nucleotides agree with TRBD2. Germline V gives CDR1 SGHTA, CDR2 FQGNSA. The ends lost 6 bases at V and 0 bases at J; junction bases unmatched: 11. The CDR3 totals 16 residues. CDR3 in amino acids: CASSISASGPSYEQYF. DNA of the CDR3: TGTGCCAGCAGTATATCGGCTAGCGGACCCTCCTACGAGCAGTACTTC.

V and J are TRBV7-3 and TRBJ2-5, with a tentative D call TRBD2 (6 bases). This CDR3 has 15 residues. Germline V gene data show CDR1 as SGHTA and CDR2 as FQGTGA. V dropped 1 base and J dropped 6 bases, with 15 bases sitting between them. The CDR3 sequence is CASSLSPSGLKTQYF. For the CDR3, the DNA is TGTGCCAGCAGCTTAAGCCCCAGCGGGTTAAAGACCCAGTACTTC.

The CDR3 nucleotides read TGTGCCTGGAGTTCGGTAGGAGACACCGGGGAGCTGTTTTTT. Its translation: CAWSSVGDTGELFF. This chain joins TRBV30 and TRBJ2-2, with D uncertain. The CDR3 is 14 amino acids. Between the trimmed V and J ends, which lost 2 bases and 3 bases, there was a span of 10 bases. Per germline, CDR1 GTSNPN and CDR2 SVGIG (reference sequence).

This chain connects TRBV28 to TRBJ2-5; weak D call: TRBD1 (5 bases). Per germline, CDR1 MDHEN and CDR2 SYDVKM. V was shortened by 8 bases and J by 1 base, with 14 bases between the two germline ends. The CDR3 loop spans 14 amino acids. The CDR3 DNA follows: TGTGCCAGCCGGCTCCCAGGGCTCCAAGAGACCCAGTACTTC. Protein sequence: CASRLPGLQETQYF.

The chain links TRBV7-3 to TRBJ1-2; no clear D. CDR1 and CDR2 from the germline V gene are SGHTA and FQGTGA. CDR3 length: 15 residues. Trimming removed 1 base from V and 2 bases from J, with 11 bases in between. The CDR3 sequence: CASSLNSGLNYGYTF. The CDR3 DNA sequence: TGTGCCAGCAGCTTAAACTCAGGTCTCAACTATGGCTACACCTTC.